This TCR beta chain came from a study of cytomegalovirus exposure and HLA in healthy donors. Study-wide background: Earlier findings included over 90 million unique TCR beta sequences obtained from about 170 million T cells. Study conclusions and caveats: The authors considered a cluster of highly shared sequence variants likely to be a sequencing artifact. Listed as cytomegalovirus-associated were around 160 TCR beta chains. A later analysis linked a missense variant in DCLRE1C to the trimming of TCR beta V and J genes.

This clone was observed a handful of times. The antigen remains undetermined. The PCR made use of 60 Vbeta and 13 Jbeta primers. Clones were sequenced by immunoSEQ multiplex PCR, and TCRdb holds only the in-frame ones, with some missing. The sample includes about 160,000 clones, approximately 78% of them seen just once. The CDR3 runs 16 residues. Germline lookup yields CDR1 ENHRY and CDR2 SYGVKD. V trimming: 4 bases; J trimming: 0 bases; junction bases outside the gene matches: 8. V gene TRBV10-3 combines with J gene TRBJ2-7; TRBD1 aligns across 8 bases. This sequence originates from a woman between 25 and 40 years old in good health and CMV-seropositive. The source material was PBMCs. The DNA of the CDR3 is TGTGCCATCAGTGCCTCAGGGGGCTCCCTCTCCTACGAGCAGTACTTC. Translating it yields CAISASGGSLSYEQYF.